This T cell receptor (beta chain) is from a study of blood T cells in healthy people across ages. Remarks on this clonotype: Its antigen is not identified.

Study-level findings and limits: It was held that the diversity estimates obtained from one million T cells were underestimates.

Primers used in a second PCR of roughly 7 to 12 cycles were a sample-barcoded 5' primer and a J-beta primer mix. TCRdb ran MiXCR on the 5' RACE reads and lists one entry per CDR3 protein. The data show about 780,000 distinct CDR3 sequences, with about half seen just once and roughly 18% held by the top ten. Germline CDR1 reads DFQATT; CDR2 reads SNEGSKA (reference sequence). Trimming took off 8 bases at V and 0 bases at J, with 14 bases between the two ends. CDR3 size: 14 residues. The TCR sequence derives from an older man in good health. V gene TRBV20-1 combines with J gene TRBJ2-1; D is unresolved. Sequencing was performed on blood. The CDR3 nucleotides read TGCAGTTGCCTAGGGATAAGCTCCTACAATGAGCAGTTCTTC. This encodes CSCLGISSYNEQFF.